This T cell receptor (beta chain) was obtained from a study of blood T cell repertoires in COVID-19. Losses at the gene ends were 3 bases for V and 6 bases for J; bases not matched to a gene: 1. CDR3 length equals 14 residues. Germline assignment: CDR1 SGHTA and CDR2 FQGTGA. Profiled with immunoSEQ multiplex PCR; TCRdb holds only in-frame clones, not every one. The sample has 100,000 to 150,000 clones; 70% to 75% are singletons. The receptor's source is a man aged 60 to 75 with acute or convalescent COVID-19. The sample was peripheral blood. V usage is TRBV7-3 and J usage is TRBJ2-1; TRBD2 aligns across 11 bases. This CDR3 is CASSLGLAVNEQFF. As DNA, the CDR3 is TGTGCCAGCAGCTTGGGACTAGCGGTCAATGAGCAGTTCTTC. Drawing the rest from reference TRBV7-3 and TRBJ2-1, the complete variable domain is GAGVSQTPSNKVTEKGKYVELRCDPISGHTALYWYRQSLGQGPEFLIYFQGTGAADDSGLPNDRFFAVRPEGSVSTLKIQRTERGDSAVYLCASSLGLAVNEQFFGPGTRLTVL.